The clone carrying this T cell receptor beta chain has just a few counts. Its antigen is undetermined. Per the authors' pipeline: It was from CDR3 differences across clinicopathological groups that a distant-metastasis classifier for papillary thyroid cancer was built. MiXCR re-clonotyped the PCR reads for TCRdb. The V and J calls shown here were made by TCRdb, not taken from the authors' results. Of approximately 15,000 clones in the sample, 29% were seen once. This sample was taken from a study of metastatic and nonmetastatic thyroid tumors. At the level of the study: Blood and tumor or nodule tissue repertoires from malignant and benign thyroid patients were compared.

Nobody among the patients had been given any treatment before thyroid surgery. Overall study findings and caveats: As reported, TCR beta diversity in blood and tumor was significantly higher in malignant thyroid tumors than in benign nodules.

This CDR3 spans 15 amino acids. Trimming took 6 bases from V and 10 from J; bases not matched to a gene: 14. Germline lookup yields CDR1 MNHNS and CDR2 SASEGT. The receptor was derived from a male donor with papillary thyroid cancer or a benign thyroid nodule (not recorded which). Some clones in this sample may be carry-over from other donors' samples. V gene TRBV6-1 combines with J gene TRBJ2-2; 7 bases fit TRBD1. The sequenced sample was tumor tissue. In nucleotides, the CDR3 is TGTGCCAGCAGCCTTGGAGGACAGGATGGGTTGGAGCTGTTTTTT. Translation: CASSLGGQDGLELFF.